A single sample is the source of the 27 T cell receptor beta chains below, sequenced in a study of cytomegalovirus exposure and HLA in healthy donors. The PCR had 60 Vbeta and 13 Jbeta primers. Some clones are missing from TCRdb's copy, which holds only in-frame ones; the method was immunoSEQ multiplex PCR. The sample contains more than 95,000 clones, about 78% of which appear only once. Sequencing input: PBMCs. These receptors came from a female donor in good health and CMV-seronegative.

This sequence joins TRBV7-9 and TRBJ2-7, with TRBD2 as a possible D gene (6 bases). This CDR3 contains 15 residues. The V and J ends lost 8 bases and 5 bases respectively, with 22 bases between them. Germline V gene lookup returns CDR1 SEHNR and CDR2 FQNEAQ (reference sequence). The CDR3 nucleotides read TGTGCCAGCTGCTCCGGGACTCCGTCGTGGGACGAGCAGTACTTC. It specifies CASCSGTPSWDEQYF.

The chain has TRBV6-5 and TRBJ1-1; D gene unclear. The CDR3 length is 12 residues. Trimming shortened V by 5 bases and J by 5 bases, and 9 bases separated the two germline ends. The germline V gene encodes CDR1 MNHEY and CDR2 SVGAGI. The CDR3, as DNA: TGTGCCAGCAGTGCCTACGAGACTGAAGCTTTCTTT. It encodes CASSAYETEAFF.

This sequence joins TRBV2 and TRBJ2-7; a weak D match, TRBD2 (6 bases). Germline assignment: CDR1 SNHLY and CDR2 FYNNEI. This CDR3 region has 15 residues. Trimming shortened V by 6 bases and J by 0 bases, and 15 bases separated the two germline ends. The CDR3 DNA follows: TGTGCCAGCAGGGTCGGGACTCTGCCCTCCTACGAGCAGTACTTC. Amino acids: CASRVGTLPSYEQYF.

V gene TRBV18 combines with J gene TRBJ2-7, with 10 bases aligning to TRBD2. Germline CDR1 is KGHSH and CDR2 is LQKENI. J was trimmed by 0 bases and V by 3 bases; bases with no gene match: 2. This CDR3 has 15 residues. The CDR3: CASSPPSGSSYEQYF. CDR3 coding DNA: TGTGCCAGCTCACCTCCTAGCGGGAGCTCCTACGAGCAGTACTTC.

In its sample, this clone was seen a few times. V and J are TRBV7-3 and TRBJ2-1, with D possibly TRBD1 on 5 matching bases. CDR1 and CDR2 (germline): SGHTA, FQGTGA. Trimming took off 3 bases at V and 3 bases at J, with 15 bases between the two ends. The CDR3 consists of 16 residues. CDR3 nucleotides: TGTGCCAGCAGCTTCCCGCCAGGGAACAACTACAATGAGCAGTTCTTC. This sequence encodes CASSFPPGNNYNEQFF.

In its sample, this clone was seen a few times. The chain uses TRBV28 and TRBJ1-1, with 7 bases fitting TRBD1. Germline V gives CDR1 MDHEN, CDR2 SYDVKM. The CDR3 is 14 residues long. The junction had 1 base not matched to a gene; V was cut back by 2 bases and J by 1 base. The CDR3 spells CASSLRGRNTEAFF. CDR3 in DNA: TGTGCCAGCAGTTTAAGGGGGCGGAACACTGAAGCTTTCTTT. Variable domain in full (rest from reference TRBV28 and TRBJ1-1): DVKVTQSSRYLVKRTGEKVFLECVQDMDHENMFWYRQDPGLGLRLIYFSYDVKMKEKGDIPEGYSVSREKKERFSLILESASTNQTSMYLCASSLRGRNTEAFFGQGTRLTVV.

V usage is TRBV6-6 and J usage is TRBJ2-3; TRBD1 matches at 12 bases. Germline CDR1 reads MNHNY; CDR2 reads SVGAGI (reference sequence). The CDR3 spans 14 residues. V shed 10 bases, J shed 4 bases, and the junction held 6 bases outside the gene matches. CDR3 nucleotide sequence: TGTGCCACCAGGGGACAGGGGGCCGCAGATACGCAGTATTTT. The encoded protein is CATRGQGAADTQYF.

The chain is built from TRBV30 and TRBJ1-6; D is possibly TRBD1 (6 bases). The germline gives CDR1 GTSNPN, CDR2 SVGIG (reference sequence). The length of the CDR3 is 13 residues. V shed 3 bases and J shed 9 bases, with 12 bases lying between them. The DNA for the CDR3 is TGTGCCTGGAGCAACCCGACAGGTTCACCCCTCCACTTT. Encoded protein: CAWSNPTGSPLHF.

With regard to this clone: One end of the junction is discordant with germline, which a read error may explain. J is TRBJ2-3 and V is TRBV28; TRBD2 matches 9 bases. The CDR3 extends over 11 amino acids. Germline-derived CDR1 and CDR2 are MDHEN and SYDVKM. The CDR3 region is CAGGPVDTQYF. Written as DNA, the CDR3 is TGCGCGGGGGGGCCAGTCGATACGCAGTATTTT.

The chain uses TRBV30 and TRBJ1-5, with a weak D call TRBD1 (5 bases). V gave up 1 base and J gave up 3 bases, with 13 bases separating them. Germline assignment: CDR1 GTSNPN and CDR2 SVGIG (reference sequence). This CDR3 is built from 15 residues. In nucleotides, the CDR3 is TGTGCCTGGAGTGCCCCAGTAGGGGCCAATCAGCCCCAGCATTTT. Residues: CAWSAPVGANQPQHF.

The chain has TRBV18 and TRBJ2-7, with TRBD1 identical over 7 bases. Germline loops: CDR1 KGHSH, CDR2 LQKENI. The junction had 10 bases not matched to a gene; V was cut back by 0 bases and J by 5 bases. This CDR3 spans 16 amino acids. The CDR3 bases are TGTGCCAGCTCACCACCGAGGGGGCTTTACCTCCACGAGCAGTACTTC. Translated, it gives CASSPPRGLYLHEQYF.

The chain combines TRBV25-1 with TRBJ2-5, with 8 nucleotides matching TRBD2. This CDR3 is built from 16 residues. The germline gives CDR1 MGHDK, CDR2 SYGVNS. With 4 bases clipped from V and 3 bases from J, the junction kept 10 bases outside the gene matches. Here the CDR3 DNA reads TGTGCCAGCAGTGGGGGGTGGGGTAGCGGGGAAGAGACCCAGTACTTC. Its translation: CASSGGWGSGEETQYF.

In DNA, the CDR3 is TGTGCCACGACCGGGACAGGGCTTTCCGAGCAGTACTTC. Translation: CATTGTGLSEQYF. The rearrangement uses TRBV6-1 and TRBJ2-7; 9 bases agree with TRBD1. The length of the CDR3 is 13 residues. V was pared by 10 bases and J by 6 bases, with 10 bases of the junction left unmatched. The germline V gene has CDR1 MNHNS and CDR2 SASEGT.

This chain connects TRBV2 to TRBJ1-6; 7 bases line up with TRBD1. Per the germline V gene, CDR1 is SNHLY and CDR2 is FYNNEI. J gave up 9 bases and V 3 bases, and 8 bases lay outside the gene matches. The CDR3 is made up of 15 amino acids. In DNA form, the CDR3 reads TGTGCCAGCAGTGACAGGGGGAGCGTTGGTTCACCCCTCCACTTT. Protein: CASSDRGSVGSPLHF. The full variable domain, in which reference TRBV2 and TRBJ1-6 provide the parts outside the CDR3, is EPEVTQTPSHQVTQMGQEVILRCVPISNHLYFYWYRQILGQKVEFLVSFYNNEISEKSEIFDDQFSVERPDGSNFTLKIRSTKLEDSAMYFCASSDRGSVGSPLHFGNGTRLTVT.

This clone appeared a few times. The gene calls are TRBV5-4 and TRBJ2-1, with 9 positions matching TRBD1. J was trimmed by 8 bases and V by 0 bases; bases with no gene match: 6. This CDR3 comprises 15 residues. CDR1 is SGHNT and CDR2 is YYREEE in the germline V gene (reference sequence). This CDR3 is CASSLDGTGRDEQFF. The CDR3 DNA reads TGTGCCAGCAGCTTGGACGGGACAGGGAGGGATGAGCAGTTCTTC. Looking up the rest from reference TRBV5-4 and TRBJ2-1 gives the full variable domain: ETGVTQSPTHLIKTRGQQVTLRCSSQSGHNTVSWYQQALGQGPQFIFQYYREEENGRGNFPPRFSGLQFPNYSSELNVNALELDDSALYLCASSLDGTGRDEQFFGPGTRLTVL.

As concerns this clone: The junction does not match germline at one end; this may be a read error. This chain connects TRBV25-1 to TRBJ1-1; 10 bases align to TRBD1. Germline V gene sequence: CDR1 MGHDK, CDR2 SYGVNS. The CDR3 has 15 amino acids. In DNA form, the CDR3 reads TGTGCCAGCAGTGCCCCGGGACAGGGGAACCCTGAAGCTTTCTTT. It yields the protein CASSAPGQGNPEAFF.

The chain uses TRBV5-6 and TRBJ2-5; TRBD1 matches at 9 bases. Unmatched junction bases numbered 10, after V lost 3 bases and J lost 1 base. The germline V gene has CDR1 SGHDT and CDR2 YYEEEE. The CDR3 has 17 residues. CDR3 bases: TGTGCCAGCAGCTGGGGGGGACAGGGTCCCTCCCAAGAGACCCAGTACTTC. Amino acid sequence: CASSWGGQGPSQETQYF.

The chain carries TRBV27 and TRBJ2-2; D possibly corresponds to TRBD1 (5 bases). CDR3 length equals 16 residues. V shed 3 bases and J shed 0 bases, with 11 bases lying between them. CDR1 and CDR2 from the germline V gene are MNHEY and SMNVEV (reference sequence). CDR3 nucleotides: TGTGCCAGCAGTTTTGCAGGGCTAGCGAACACCGGGGAGCTGTTTTTT. This translates into CASSFAGLANTGELFF.

The rearrangement links TRBV19 to TRBJ1-1; no definite D call. The CDR3 consists of 13 residues. CDR1 and CDR2 from the germline V gene are LNHDA and SQIVND (reference sequence). V gave up 5 bases and J gave up 0 bases, with 7 bases separating them. CDR3 residues: CASSRRVNTEAFF. The DNA for the CDR3 is TGTGCCAGTAGTCGGCGGGTGAACACTGAAGCTTTCTTT.

The chain links TRBV6-1 to TRBJ2-7; no clear D gene. The CDR3 runs to 13 residues. Germline lookup yields CDR1 MNHNS and CDR2 SASEGT. The V and J ends lost 3 bases and 3 bases respectively, with 9 bases between them. The CDR3 loop is CASSDSTHYEQYF. Written as DNA, the CDR3 is TGTGCCAGCAGTGACTCCACTCACTACGAGCAGTACTTC.

The chain is built from TRBV20-1 and TRBJ1-2; D gene unclear. Germline lookup yields CDR1 DFQATT and CDR2 SNEGSKA (reference sequence). The CDR3 has 10 amino acids. The V gene lost 5 bases and the J gene lost 7 bases, with 8 bases spanning the gap. Here the CDR3 reads CSAGEGGYTF. The CDR3, as DNA: TGCAGTGCTGGGGAGGGTGGCTACACCTTC.

This rearrangement joins TRBV10-2 to TRBJ2-3; 8 bases align to TRBD1. The CDR3 is 13 amino acids. The germline gives CDR1 WSHSY, CDR2 SAAADI. The V gene end was trimmed by 7 bases and the J gene end by 2 bases; junction bases not matched to a gene: 2. CDR3 residues: CASNRGDTDTQYF. CDR3 sequence (DNA): TGCGCCAGCAACAGGGGGGACACAGATACGCAGTATTTT.

The genes are TRBV9 and TRBJ2-7; TRBD2 might be the D (5 bases). Germline loops: CDR1 SGDLS, CDR2 YYNGEE. V was trimmed by 2 bases and J by 6 bases, leaving 12 bases between them. The CDR3 runs 13 residues. CDR3 in DNA: TGTGCCAGCAGCGTCGACACAGAGGGCGAGCAGTACTTC. It codes for CASSVDTEGEQYF.

This clone was recorded only once. The rearrangement joins TRBV5-6 to TRBJ2-3; D gene uncertain. This CDR3 has 15 amino acids. Germline-derived CDR1 and CDR2 are SGHDT and YYEEEE. V was cut by 2 bases and J by 2 bases, with 12 bases left in between. CDR3 DNA: TGTGCCAGCAGCTTCGGGTCATCTTCCACAGATACGCAGTATTTT. Protein: CASSFGSSSTDTQYF.

V is TRBV7-2 and J is TRBJ2-2, with D perhaps matching TRBD2 (6 bases). This CDR3 is built from 16 residues. Per the germline V gene, CDR1 is SGHTA and CDR2 is FQGNSA. Trimming stripped 1 base from V and 5 bases from J, with 14 bases between. This chain's CDR3 is CASSLGAAGRTGELFF. The CDR3 DNA is TGTGCCAGCAGCTTAGGGGCTGCAGGGAGGACCGGGGAGCTGTTTTTT.

V and J are TRBV9 and TRBJ1-1; the match to TRBD1 covers 9 bases. Germline values: CDR1 SGDLS, CDR2 YYNGEE. V shed 3 bases and J 5 bases; nucleotides not matched to a gene: 8. The CDR3 sequence is 15 residues long. Written as DNA, the CDR3 is TGTGCCAGCAGCGCCTACGGACAGGGGTCTACTGAAGCTTTCTTT. This codes for CASSAYGQGSTEAFF.

V is TRBV5-1 and J is TRBJ2-1, with TRBD2 identical over 13 bases. The CDR3 extends over 16 amino acids. V gave up 3 bases and J gave up 10 bases; unmatched junction bases: 10. Germline CDR1 is SGHRS and CDR2 is YFSETQ. CDR3 bases: TGCGCCAGCAGCTCAGGCGGGACTAGCGGGACGGAAGAGCAGTTCTTC. Translated, it gives CASSSGGTSGTEEQFF.